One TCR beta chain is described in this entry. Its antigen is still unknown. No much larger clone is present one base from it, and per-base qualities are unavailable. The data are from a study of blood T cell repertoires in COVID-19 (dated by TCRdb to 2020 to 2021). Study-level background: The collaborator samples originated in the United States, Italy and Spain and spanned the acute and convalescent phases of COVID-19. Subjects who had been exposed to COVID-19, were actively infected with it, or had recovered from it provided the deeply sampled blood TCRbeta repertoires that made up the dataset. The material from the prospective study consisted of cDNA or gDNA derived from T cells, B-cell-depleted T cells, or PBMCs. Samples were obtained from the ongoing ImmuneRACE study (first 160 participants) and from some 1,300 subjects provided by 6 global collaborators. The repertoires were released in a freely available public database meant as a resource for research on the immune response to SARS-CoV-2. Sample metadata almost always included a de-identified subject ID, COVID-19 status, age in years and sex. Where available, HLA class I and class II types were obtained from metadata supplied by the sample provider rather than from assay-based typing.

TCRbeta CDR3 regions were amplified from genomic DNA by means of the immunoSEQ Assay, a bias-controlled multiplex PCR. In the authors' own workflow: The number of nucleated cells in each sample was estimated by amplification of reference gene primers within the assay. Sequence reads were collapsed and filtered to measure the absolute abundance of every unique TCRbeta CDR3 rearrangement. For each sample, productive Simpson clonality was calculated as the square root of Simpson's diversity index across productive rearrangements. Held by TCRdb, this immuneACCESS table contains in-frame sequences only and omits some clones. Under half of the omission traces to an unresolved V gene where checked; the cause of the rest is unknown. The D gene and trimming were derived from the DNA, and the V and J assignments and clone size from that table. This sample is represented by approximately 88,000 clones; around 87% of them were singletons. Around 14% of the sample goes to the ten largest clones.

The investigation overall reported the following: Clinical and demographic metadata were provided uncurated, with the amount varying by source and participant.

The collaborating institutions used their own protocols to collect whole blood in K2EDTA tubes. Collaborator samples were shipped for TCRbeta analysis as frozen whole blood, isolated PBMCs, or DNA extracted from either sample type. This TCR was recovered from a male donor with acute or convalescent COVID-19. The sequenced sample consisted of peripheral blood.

The base sequence is TGTGCCAGCAGCCCCCGACAGGTAGAGGAAAAACTGTTTTTT. This sequence encodes CASSPRQVEEKLFF. The chain is made from TRBV3-1 (or the pseudogene TRBV3-2) and TRBJ1-4; the D gene is perhaps TRBD1, on 6 matching bases. CDR1 and CDR2 (LGHDT, YNNKEL) derive from the germline V gene (reference sequence). The CDR3, from cysteine to phenylalanine, totals 14 residues. The only DNA kept is the CDR3, 42 bases in frame from the first base. V sheds 4 bases and J sheds 8 bases, leaving 14 bases between their ends.